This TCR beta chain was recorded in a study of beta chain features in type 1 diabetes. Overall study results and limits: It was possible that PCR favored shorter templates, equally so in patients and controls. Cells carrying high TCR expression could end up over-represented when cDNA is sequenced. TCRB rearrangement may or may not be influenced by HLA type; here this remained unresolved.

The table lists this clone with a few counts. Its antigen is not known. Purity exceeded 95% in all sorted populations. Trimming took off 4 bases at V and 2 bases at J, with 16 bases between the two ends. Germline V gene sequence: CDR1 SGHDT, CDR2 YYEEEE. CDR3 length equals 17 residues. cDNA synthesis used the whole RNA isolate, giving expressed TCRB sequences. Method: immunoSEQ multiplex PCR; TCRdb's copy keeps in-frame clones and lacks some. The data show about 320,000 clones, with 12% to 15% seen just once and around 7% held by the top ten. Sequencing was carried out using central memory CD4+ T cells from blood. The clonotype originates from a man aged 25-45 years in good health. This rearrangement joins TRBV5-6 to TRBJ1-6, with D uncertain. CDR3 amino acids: CASSHVEGLAYNSPLHF. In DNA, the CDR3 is TGTGCCAGCAGCCACGTGGAAGGACTTGCCTATAATTCACCCCTCCACTTT.